Presented here are 10 T cell receptor beta chains from one specimen sequenced in a study of T-cell memory formation after mild COVID-19. In TCRdb, the 5' RACE reads were re-called with MiXCR into one record per CDR3 protein. Here the sample spans some 100,000 distinct CDR3 sequences, over 8.5% being singletons. Sequenced sample: PBMCs or a T cell subset sorted from them (not recorded which). The receptors were gathered from a man younger than 35 who had mild COVID-19 (a few samples of this study predate the infection). Cell type and time point are not known.

In its sample, this clonotype was seen a few times. The chain employs TRBV7-9 and TRBJ2-3, with 13 bases that match TRBD2. CDR1 and CDR2 (germline): SEHNR, FQNEAQ (reference sequence). The CDR3 covers 19 residues. Trimming took 4 bases from V and 1 from J; bases not matched to a gene: 11. CDR3 DNA sequence: TGTGCCAGCAGCTCCCAAGCGACCGGGACTAGCGGGGGCACAGATACGCAGTATTTT. Its protein is CASSSQATGTSGGTDTQYF.

This clonotype came up a few times. The V call is TRBV20-1, the J call TRBJ2-7, with D uncertain. The CDR3 is made up of 14 amino acids. Germline lookup yields CDR1 DFQATT and CDR2 SNEGSKA (reference sequence). The V end lost 4 bases, the J end lost 0 bases, and 13 bases lay between the germline ends. CDR3 DNA sequence: TGCAGTGCTATTCCCGTGCTGCCCTCCTACGAGCAGTACTTC. It translates to CSAIPVLPSYEQYF.

The chain carries TRBV10-3 and TRBJ2-6; D is uncertain. This CDR3 region has 15 residues. V lost 3 bases, J lost 3 bases, and 9 bases lay in between. Germline assignment: CDR1 ENHRY and CDR2 SYGVKD. The CDR3 reads CAISDSLSGANVLTF. CDR3 DNA sequence: TGTGCCATCAGTGACTCTCTAAGTGGGGCCAACGTCCTGACTTTC.

This clonotype was counted between two and nine times. The chain joins TRBV7-6 to TRBJ2-4; a weak D match, TRBD1 (6 bases). CDR3 length: 16 amino acids. Germline-derived CDR1 and CDR2 are SGHVS and FNYEAQ. Trimming took off 3 bases at V and 5 bases at J, with 17 bases between the two ends. The CDR3 DNA is TGTGCCAGCAGCTTTGGTCAGGGGTTGTTCCAAAACATTCAGTACTTC. Protein sequence: CASSFGQGLFQNIQYF.

J is TRBJ2-5 and V is TRBV12-3 or TRBV12-4; D ambiguous. The V and J ends lost 5 bases and 2 bases respectively, with 3 bases between them. The CDR3 runs to 11 residues. This CDR3 reads CASSTQETQYF. The CDR3, as DNA: TGTGCCAGCAGTACTCAAGAGACCCAGTACTTC.

V is TRBV15 and J is TRBJ1-1; D may be TRBD1 (5 bases). CDR3 length: 12 amino acids. V shed 0 bases and J shed 11 bases, with 10 bases lying between them. CDR1 is LNHNV and CDR2 is YYDKDF in the germline V gene (reference sequence). The CDR3 loop reads CATSREGTCAFF. CDR3 nucleotide sequence: TGTGCCACCAGCAGAGAAGGGACCTGCGCTTTCTTT.

V gene TRBV7-9 combines with J gene TRBJ2-4, with D perhaps being TRBD1 or TRBD2 (5 bases each). V gave up 4 bases and J gave up 4 bases, with 17 bases separating them. This CDR3 has 16 amino acids. Germline CDR1 SEHNR, CDR2 FQNEAQ (reference sequence). As DNA, the CDR3 is TGTGCCAGCAGCTGGCCGGGACCTCGAGCTAAAAACATTCAGTACTTC. This translates into CASSWPGPRAKNIQYF.

This sequence joins TRBV11-3 and TRBJ2-5; D may match TRBD1 or TRBD2 (5 bases each). Germline lookup yields CDR1 SGHNT and CDR2 YENEEA. V lost 5 bases and J lost 3, with 19 bases in between. This CDR3 has 16 residues. The CDR3 DNA is TGTGCCAGCAGCCAGGGACCCGAAAGGACCGAAGAGACCCAGTACTTC. Translated, it gives CASSQGPERTEETQYF.

J is TRBJ1-2 and V is TRBV29-1; the D gene is possibly TRBD1 (5 bases). V lost 7 bases and J lost 5, with 17 bases in between. CDR1 SQVTM and CDR2 ANQGSEA come from the germline V gene. The CDR3 is 13 amino acids. CDR3: CSAPVVGPYGYTF. In DNA form, the CDR3 reads TGCAGCGCGCCCGTGGTGGGACCATATGGCTACACCTTC.

This chain joins TRBV20-1 and TRBJ2-7, with D unclear. The V gene lost 6 bases and the J gene lost 1 base, with 10 bases spanning the gap. Germline V gene lookup returns CDR1 DFQATT and CDR2 SNEGSKA (reference sequence). The CDR3 loop spans 12 amino acids. Written as DNA, the CDR3 is TGCAGTGCCCGGACGGTATCCTACGAGCAGTACTTC. It is translated as CSARTVSYEQYF.